This T cell receptor (beta chain) is from a study of T cell responses to AZD1222 COVID-19 vaccine. Across the whole study: Second doses were pooled across both intervals (about 4 or about 12 weeks). Study-wide results and caveats: None of the repertoires were sampled until the peak T cell response had passed. Donors, mostly white British, included more females; clonal diversity was possibly underestimated.

The method was immunoSEQ multiplex PCR; TCRdb's version includes in-frame clones alone and lacks a portion of them. The sample has tens of thousands of clones; about 88% are singletons. Trimming shortened V by 6 bases and J by 4 bases, and 19 bases separated the two germline ends. This CDR3 comprises 17 residues. Germline-derived CDR1 and CDR2 are SEHNR and FQNEAQ (reference sequence). Comment on this clone: Its antigen is not known.

This receptor was identified in an adult in good health. This chain links TRBV7-9 with TRBJ1-6; D is ambiguous. The sequencing here drew on peripheral blood, taken on day 0 of AZD1222 vaccination. The CDR3 DNA is TGTGCCAGCAGGGATAAAATAGGAGACCCTTATAATTCACCCCTCCACTTT. It encodes CASRDKIGDPYNSPLHF. Drawing the rest from reference TRBV7-9 and TRBJ1-6, the complete variable domain is DTGVSQNPRHKITKRGQNVTFRCDPISEHNRLYWYRQTLGQGPEFLTYFQNEAQLEKSRLLSDRFSAERPKGSFSTLEIQRTEQGDSAMYLCASRDKIGDPYNSPLHFGNGTRLTVT.